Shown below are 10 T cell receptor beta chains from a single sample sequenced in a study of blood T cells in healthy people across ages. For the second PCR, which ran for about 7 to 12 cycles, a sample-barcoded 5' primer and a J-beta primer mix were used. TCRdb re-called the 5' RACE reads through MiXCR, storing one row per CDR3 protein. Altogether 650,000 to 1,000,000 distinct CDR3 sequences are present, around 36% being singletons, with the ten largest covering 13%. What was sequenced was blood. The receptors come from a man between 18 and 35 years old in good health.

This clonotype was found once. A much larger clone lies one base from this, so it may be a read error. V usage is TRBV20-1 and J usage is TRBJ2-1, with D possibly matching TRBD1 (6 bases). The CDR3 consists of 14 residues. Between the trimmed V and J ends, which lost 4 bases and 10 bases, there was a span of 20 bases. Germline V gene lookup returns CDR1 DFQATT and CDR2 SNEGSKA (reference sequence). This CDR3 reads CSANTGWGSYEQFF. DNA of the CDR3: TGCAGTGCTAATACAGGGTGGGGCTCCTACGAGCAGTTCTTC.

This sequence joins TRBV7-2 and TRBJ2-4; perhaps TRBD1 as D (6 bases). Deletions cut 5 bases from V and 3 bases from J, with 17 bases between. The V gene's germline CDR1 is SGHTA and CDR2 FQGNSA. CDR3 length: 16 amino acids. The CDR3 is CASSPDRRWIKNIQYF. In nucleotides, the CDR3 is TGTGCCAGCAGCCCCGACAGGAGGTGGATCAAAAACATTCAGTACTTC.

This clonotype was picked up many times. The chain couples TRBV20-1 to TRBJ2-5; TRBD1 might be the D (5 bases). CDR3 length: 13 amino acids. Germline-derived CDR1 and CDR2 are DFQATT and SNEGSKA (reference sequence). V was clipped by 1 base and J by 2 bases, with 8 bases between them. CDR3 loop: CSARGQGQETQYF. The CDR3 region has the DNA TGCAGTGCTAGAGGGCAGGGTCAAGAGACCCAGTACTTC.

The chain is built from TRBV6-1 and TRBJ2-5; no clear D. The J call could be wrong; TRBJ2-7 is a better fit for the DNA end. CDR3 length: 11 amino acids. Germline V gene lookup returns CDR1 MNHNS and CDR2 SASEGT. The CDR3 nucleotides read TGTGCCAGCACCCGCTCCTACGAGCAGTACTTC. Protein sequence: CASTRSYEQYF.

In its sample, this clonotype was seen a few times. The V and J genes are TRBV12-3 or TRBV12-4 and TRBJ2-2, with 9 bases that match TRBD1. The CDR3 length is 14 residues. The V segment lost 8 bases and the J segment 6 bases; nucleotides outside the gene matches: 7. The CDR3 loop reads CASARTGEAGELFF. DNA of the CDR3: TGTGCCAGCGCCCGGACAGGGGAAGCCGGGGAGCTGTTTTTT.

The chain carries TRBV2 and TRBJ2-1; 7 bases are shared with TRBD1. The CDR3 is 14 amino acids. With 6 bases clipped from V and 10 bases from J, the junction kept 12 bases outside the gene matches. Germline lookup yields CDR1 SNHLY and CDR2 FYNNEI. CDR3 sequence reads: CASSLRDSRGEQFF. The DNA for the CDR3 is TGTGCCAGCAGCCTCCGGGACAGCCGGGGAGAGCAGTTCTTC.

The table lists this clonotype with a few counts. The CDR3 protein is CSAQHPPPKGNTEAFF. As DNA, the CDR3 is TGCAGTGCCCAACACCCACCCCCGAAAGGGAACACTGAAGCTTTCTTT. This chain uses TRBV20-1 with TRBJ1-1, with D unclear. The germline V gene encodes CDR1 DFQATT and CDR2 SNEGSKA (reference sequence). The CDR3 is 16 residues long. The V gene lost 6 bases and the J gene lost 1 base, with 21 bases spanning the gap.

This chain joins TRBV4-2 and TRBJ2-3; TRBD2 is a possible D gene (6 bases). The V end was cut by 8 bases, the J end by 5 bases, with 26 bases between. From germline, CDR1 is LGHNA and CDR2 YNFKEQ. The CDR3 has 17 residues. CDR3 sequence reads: CASRYRPGTDGRDTQYF. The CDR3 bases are TGTGCCAGCCGTTATCGGCCGGGGACCGACGGGAGAGATACGCAGTATTTT.

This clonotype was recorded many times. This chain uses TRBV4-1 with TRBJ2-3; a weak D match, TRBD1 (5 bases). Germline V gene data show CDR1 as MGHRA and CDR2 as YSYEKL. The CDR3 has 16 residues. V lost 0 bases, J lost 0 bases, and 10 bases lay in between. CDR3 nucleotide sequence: TGCGCCAGCAGCCAAGAAGGGGCGGCCAGCACAGATACGCAGTATTTT. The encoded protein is CASSQEGAASTDTQYF.

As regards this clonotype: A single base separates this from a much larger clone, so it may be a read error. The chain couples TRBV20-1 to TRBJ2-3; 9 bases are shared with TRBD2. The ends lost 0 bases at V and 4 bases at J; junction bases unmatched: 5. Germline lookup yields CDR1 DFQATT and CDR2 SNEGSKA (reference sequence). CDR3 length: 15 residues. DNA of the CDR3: TGCAGTGCTAGAGATAGTAGCGGGGGCGCAGATACGCAGTATTTT. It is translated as CSARDSSGGADTQYF.